The 13 T cell receptor beta chains below were found in one sample sequenced in a study of cytomegalovirus exposure and HLA in healthy donors (dated by TCRdb to about 2017). Libraries came from the immunoSEQ multiplex PCR assay. For the multiplex PCR, a mixture combining 60 forward primers for TCR Vbeta segments and 13 reverse primers for TCR Jbeta segments was used. TCRdb re-hosts the immuneACCESS table, in-frame sequences only. Its copies lack some clones; in the studies checked, an unresolved V gene accounts for under half of them, and the cause for the rest is not known. The sample yields under 150,000 clones; 80% to 90% were counted once. Around 4.5% of the sample is taken by the ten largest. The sample comprised PBMCs. Receptors originate from a woman aged 40-49 years in good health and CMV-seropositive.

This rearrangement joins TRBV7-2 to TRBJ2-2, with 12 bases aligning to TRBD1. V was clipped by 5 bases and J by 5 bases; unmatched bases: 6. The CDR3 is 16 residues long. The germline gives CDR1 SGHTA, CDR2 FQGNSA. The CDR3 sequence is CASSMGTGGYTGELFF. CDR3 DNA: TGTGCCAGCAGCATGGGGACAGGGGGCTATACCGGGGAGCTGTTTTTT.

This chain uses TRBV21-1 with TRBJ1-5; the table gives TRBD1 as D, unverified against the DNA. TRBV21-1 is designated a pseudogene. The CDR3 consists of 13 residues. CDR3 nucleotides: TGTGCCAGCAGCAAACAGACAAATCAGCCCCAGCATTTT. Its translation is CASSKQTNQPQHF.

V gene TRBV6-6 combines with J gene TRBJ2-7; possible D gene TRBD2, 6 bases. The CDR3 covers 14 residues. Trimming shortened V by 3 bases and J by 2 bases, and 11 bases separated the two germline ends. Germline V lookup: CDR1 MNHNY, CDR2 SVGAGI (reference sequence). In DNA form, the CDR3 reads TGTGCCAGCAGTTATCTTACGGGAGCCTACGAGCAGTACTTC. Encoded protein: CASSYLTGAYEQYF.

This chain links TRBV9 with TRBJ2-3; 10 bases align to TRBD2. Unmatched junction bases numbered 5, after V lost 4 bases and J lost 0 bases. Germline V lookup: CDR1 SGDLS, CDR2 YYNGEE. The CDR3 is 16 amino acids. Here the CDR3 reads CASSPRTSGSTDTQYF. In DNA form, the CDR3 reads TGTGCCAGCAGCCCCCGGACTAGCGGAAGCACAGATACGCAGTATTTT.

The chain combines TRBV5-6 with TRBJ1-4; D call uncertain. Germline CDR1 SGHDT, CDR2 YYEEEE. The V gene lost 0 bases and the J gene lost 10 bases, with 7 bases spanning the gap. This CDR3 contains 12 residues. CDR3 sequence: CASSLGLGKLFF. CDR3 nucleotide sequence: TGTGCCAGCAGCTTGGGGCTAGGAAAACTGTTTTTT.

This clone appeared a few times. The chain uses TRBV7-9 and TRBJ2-5, with 7 positions matching TRBD1. This CDR3 comprises 16 residues. V lost 5 bases, J lost 2 bases, and 11 bases stayed unmatched. Looked up from germline, CDR1 is SEHNR and CDR2 is FQNEAQ (reference sequence). The CDR3 sequence: CASSPRPGQKQETQYF. In DNA, the CDR3 is TGTGCCAGCAGCCCCCGCCCGGGACAGAAACAAGAGACCCAGTACTTC.

The chain couples TRBV5-4 to TRBJ2-7; perhaps TRBD2 as D (6 bases). CDR1 is SGHNT, CDR2 YYREEE, per germline (reference sequence). The CDR3 has 16 residues. V was clipped by 0 bases and J by 1 base, with 14 bases between them. CDR3 region: CASSLDGGGISYEQYF. DNA of the CDR3: TGTGCCAGCAGCTTGGATGGAGGCGGGATTTCCTACGAGCAGTACTTC.

This chain uses TRBV7-2 with TRBJ1-1; 7 positions match TRBD1. Trimming took 1 base from V and 0 from J; bases not matched to a gene: 8. Germline CDR1 SGHTA, CDR2 FQGNSA. This CDR3 region has 17 residues. The CDR3 region has the DNA TGTGCCAGCAGCTTAGAAGGGGGCTGGGGGCTGAACACTGAAGCTTTCTTT. Its protein product is CASSLEGGWGLNTEAFF.

This clone has only a few counts. The V call is TRBV19, the J call TRBJ2-1; maybe TRBD2 (6 bases). The germline gives CDR1 LNHDA, CDR2 SQIVND (reference sequence). CDR3 size: 14 residues. V was clipped by 1 base and J by 5 bases, with 9 bases between them. CDR3 in amino acids: CASSIAGVHNEQFF. For the CDR3, the DNA is TGTGCCAGTAGTATAGCGGGGGTCCACAATGAGCAGTTCTTC. Variable domain in full (rest from reference TRBV19 and TRBJ2-1): DGGITQSPKYLFRKEGQNVTLSCEQNLNHDAMYWYRQDPGQGLRLIYYSQIVNDFQKGDIAEGYSVSREKKESFPLTVTSAQKNPTAFYLCASSIAGVHNEQFFGPGTRLTVL.

V gene TRBV4-1 combines with J gene TRBJ2-1, with 7 bases aligning to TRBD2. The trim removed 1 base at V and 1 base at J, leaving 1 base unmatched. Germline V gene lookup returns CDR1 MGHRA and CDR2 YSYEKL. The CDR3 extends over 15 amino acids. In DNA form, the CDR3 reads TGCGCCAGCAGCCAAGCGGGGGGATCCTACAATGAGCAGTTCTTC. This codes for CASSQAGGSYNEQFF.

This sequence joins TRBV19 and TRBJ2-3; 9 bases fit TRBD1. After removal of 6 bases from V and 0 bases from J, the junction contained 1 base not matched to a gene. Germline values: CDR1 LNHDA, CDR2 SQIVND (reference sequence). The CDR3 totals 14 residues. The CDR3 reads CASRDRGSTDTQYF. CDR3 nucleotides: TGTGCCAGTAGGGACAGGGGTAGCACAGATACGCAGTATTTT.

The V and J genes are TRBV7-2 and TRBJ2-5; D is possibly TRBD1 (6 bases). Germline V lookup: CDR1 SGHTA, CDR2 FQGNSA. Deletions cut 3 bases from V and 6 bases from J, with 11 bases between. The CDR3 sequence is 13 residues long. The CDR3 protein is CASSFGQPKTQYF. The CDR3 DNA follows: TGTGCCAGCAGCTTCGGACAGCCGAAGACCCAGTACTTC.

This clone was seen repeatedly, ten times or more. The chain links TRBV6-5 to TRBJ2-1, with 8 nucleotides matching TRBD2. CDR1 is MNHEY, CDR2 SVGAGI, per germline. V gave up 6 bases and J gave up 6 bases; unmatched junction bases: 7. The CDR3 totals 14 residues. The CDR3 region has the DNA TGTGCCAGCAGCCTTAGCGGGGCCCCCAATGAGCAGTTCTTC. This encodes CASSLSGAPNEQFF.